The T cell receptor beta chain described here comes from a study of T cell clonotyping in hematopoietic cell transplantation. The V end lost 2 bases, the J end lost 4 bases, and 8 bases lay between the germline ends. The CDR3 runs to 14 residues. Germline CDR1 reads SGHTA; CDR2 reads FQGTGA. For this clone: Its antigen is unknown.

General observations from the study: At the given depth, recipient repertoires were over 95% de novo clonotypes. After transplant, recipient diversity fell while pathologically expanded clonotypes grew through day 180.

Measured with immunoSEQ multiplex PCR; TCRdb has only the in-frame clones, and not every one. The sample includes about 7,700 clones, about 94% of them seen just once. The sequenced sample was peripheral blood mononuclear cells, obtained 30 days after allogeneic stem cell transplant. The TCR was taken from a male patient aged 55 to 69 who had an allogeneic stem cell transplant from an unrelated donor, so T cells may come from the graft donor. Some clones in this sample may be carry-over from other donors' samples. The V and J genes are TRBV7-3 and TRBJ2-2; D is undetermined. The DNA of the CDR3 is TGTGCCAGCAGCTTAGTTGTTAGCACCGGGGAGCTGTTTTTT. Translated: CASSLVVSTGELFF.